This T cell receptor (beta chain) is from a study of T cell clonality in common variable immunodeficiency (dated by TCRdb to the mid-2010s). For sequencing, equivalent amounts of genomic DNA were input from CVID and control samples. For every sample, a 60 bp segment covering the rearranged TCRbeta CDR3 region was amplified and then sequenced. The immunoSEQ assay, a bias-corrected multiplex PCR combined with high-throughput sequencing, was used to amplify TCRbeta. Turning to the authors' computational methods: Every unique nucleotide sequence was considered a clone and was annotated with V, D and J genes, copy number and frequency. Sequences were labeled productive if in frame, and non-productive if out of frame or containing stop codons. As previously described, Shannon's entropy was used to calculate clonality. The predicted amino acid sequences of productive clones were used to derive the mean CDR3 Kyte-Doolittle hydropathy. Scaled V gene usage was hierarchically clustered using Manhattan distance and complete linkage with the R hclust function. To assess clone sharing by CDR3 amino acid sequence, 12 repertoires per group were resampled over 100 rounds. The repertoires were searched for approximately 73 published EBV-specific and approximately 240 published CMV-specific TCRbeta sequences. A couple of CVID samples yielding fewer than 10,000 sequences were excluded from analysis, leaving 42 CVID repertoires. TCRdb provides this immuneACCESS table in a form limited to in-frame rearrangements. Some clones are lacking; in checked studies, under half of them reflect an unresolved V gene, and why the rest are absent is not known. V and J calls and clone size are given by that table; D and trimming were obtained from the DNA. The table for this sample lists about 31,000 clones, none of them counted only once. 3.5% to 4% of the sample is taken by the ten largest.

Broad study findings and their caveats: Fewer TCRbeta clones were shared among CVID subjects than among healthy controls (p < 0.0001). The authors noted that sequencing repertoires of T cell subpopulations would be needed to clarify what caused the increased clonality in CVID. CVID TCRbeta sequences were reported to have fewer deletions and N-nucleotide insertions and to lack highly modified clones with 13 or more V deletions. Despite equal DNA input, controls averaged approximately 82,000 unique sequences per sample versus about 30,000 in CVID samples. Differences among patients in the CVID cohort limited the correlations between repertoire features and clinical complications. TCRbeta clonality was higher in CVID subjects than in healthy controls (t-test p = 0.018), and the increase was most characteristic of about a third of subjects.

Most CVID patients and most healthy controls were of Caucasian heritage. Heparinized peripheral whole blood samples of roughly 5 to 8 ml were obtained from each donor. TCRbeta CDR3 repertoires were sequenced from genomic DNA of adults with common variable immune deficiency (CVID) and healthy adult controls. The control group was made up of around 22 healthy adult volunteers (about ten male and around twelve female) whose ages ranged from about 23 to 66 years, with a mean age of nearly 35. Diluted blood was density-centrifuged over Hypaque 1077 or Ficoll-Paque to isolate peripheral blood mononuclear cells. Genomic DNA was obtained from unsorted mononuclear cells using either Qiagen column purification or a centrifugation-based method. This clone was counted ten times or more. What this receptor recognizes is not known. Other DNA sequences within the sample encode an identical CDR3. The receptor's source is a person aged 18-70 years in good health. Sequencing was performed on peripheral blood mononuclear cells.

The CDR3 here reads CAWSVSGVNTEAFF. CDR3 DNA, as far as it was read: TGTGCCTGGAGTGTCTCAGGGGTGAACACTGAA. The sequence is built from TRBV30 and TRBJ1-1; D gene: possibly TRBD1, on 6 matching bases. Coverage ceases 3 residues before the CDR3 finishes, and the germline J gene fills in the end. The CDR3 numbers 14 residues from cysteine through phenylalanine. The 33 bases shown cover part of the CDR3, and their frame starts at base 1. For CDR1 and CDR2, the germline V gene (reference sequence) lists GTSNPN and SVGIG. Trimming costs V 0 bases and J 0 bases, and their ends lie 8 bases apart.